The 10 T cell receptor beta chains below all came from one sample that was sequenced in a study of shared clonotypes between healthy human individuals. Data came from immunoSEQ multiplex PCR; TCRdb stores just in-frame clones and leaves some out. The sample records about 600,000 clones, about 96% being singletons. What was sequenced was naive CD4+ T cells sorted from blood. The subset was: CD45RA+ positively selected. The receptors derive from a woman in her twenties or thirties in good health.

The chain is built from TRBV2 and TRBJ1-5, with TRBD1 identical over 8 bases. Germline V gene sequence: CDR1 SNHLY, CDR2 FYNNEI. CDR3 length: 14 amino acids. Unmatched junction bases numbered 8, after V lost 8 bases and J lost 5 bases. The CDR3 DNA reads TGTGCCAGCGTCGACAGGGGAGTGGATCAGCCCCAGCATTTT. It codes for CASVDRGVDQPQHF.

The chain uses TRBV29-1 and TRBJ2-1, with 7 bases identical to TRBD2. This CDR3 region has 14 residues. CDR1 is SQVTM and CDR2 is ANQGSEA in the germline V gene. Germline trimming cut 4 bases from V and 2 bases from J; bases unmatched to any gene: 5. DNA of the CDR3: TGCAGCGTTGGTGGGGACTACGCCTACAATGAGCAGTTCTTC. Encoded protein: CSVGGDYAYNEQFF.

The chain recombines TRBV30 with TRBJ1-1; TRBD1 is a possible D gene (6 bases). This CDR3 contains 15 residues. The germline gives CDR1 GTSNPN, CDR2 SVGIG (reference sequence). V was pared by 4 bases and J by 0 bases, with 15 bases between. The CDR3 DNA reads as TGTGCCTGGAATAAGGGGGACCTTATGAACACTGAAGCTTTCTTT. Its translation: CAWNKGDLMNTEAFF. Variable domain in full (rest from reference TRBV30 and TRBJ1-1): SQTIHQWPATLVQPVGSPLSLECTVEGTSNPNLYWYRQAAGRGLQLLFYSVGIGQISSEVPQNLSASRPQDRQFILSSKKLLLSDSGFYLCAWNKGDLMNTEAFFGQGTRLTVV.

V usage is TRBV5-5 and J usage is TRBJ2-7; 8 bases map to TRBD2. CDR1 is SGHKS, CDR2 YYEKEE, per germline (reference sequence). Trimming removed 5 bases from V and 2 bases from J; junction bases left unmatched: 12. The CDR3 is 16 residues long. The DNA for the CDR3 is TGTGCCAGCAGATTGTGGAGTTTAGCGGGAACCTACGAGCAGTACTTC. Translated, it gives CASRLWSLAGTYEQYF.

This clone appeared a few times. The chain links TRBV4-2 to TRBJ1-1, with D tentatively TRBD1 (6 bases). This CDR3 spans 13 amino acids. From germline, CDR1 is LGHNA and CDR2 YNFKEQ. The V and J ends lost 4 bases and 5 bases respectively, with 11 bases between them. The CDR3 region is CASSPPGATEAFF. In DNA form, the CDR3 reads TGTGCCAGCAGCCCTCCGGGGGCGACTGAAGCTTTCTTT.

This chain joins TRBV10-2 and TRBJ1-4; TRBD1 aligns across 11 bases. V was clipped by 7 bases and J by 11 bases; unmatched bases: 12. Germline V gene sequence: CDR1 WSHSY, CDR2 SAAADI. The CDR3 is made up of 15 amino acids. CDR3 nucleotides: TGCGCCAGCAACGGGGACAGGGGGGTTCGCGGGAAACTGTTTTTT. The encoded protein is CASNGDRGVRGKLFF.

The count of this clone is one. The CDR3 DNA is TGTGCCAGCAGTTTAGAGGGGATTAGCTCCTACAATGAGCAGTTCTTC. It encodes CASSLEGISSYNEQFF. The genes are TRBV9 and TRBJ2-1; possibly TRBD1 or TRBD2 for D (5 bases each). Trimming pared 5 bases from V and 0 bases from J, leaving 15 bases between. Germline V gene data show CDR1 as SGDLS and CDR2 as YYNGEE. The CDR3 extends over 16 amino acids.

The chain combines TRBV12-5 with TRBJ2-2; 7 bases are a match to TRBD1. V was clipped by 6 bases and J by 2 bases; unmatched bases: 6. From germline, CDR1 is LGHNT and CDR2 FRNRAP. CDR3 size: 15 residues. CDR3 loop: CASGPGTVNTGELFF. Here the CDR3 DNA reads TGTGCTAGTGGACCCGGGACAGTCAACACCGGGGAGCTGTTTTTT.

The chain is built from TRBV5-1 and TRBJ2-7; TRBD1 agrees at 7 bases. CDR1 is SGHRS and CDR2 is YFSETQ in the germline V gene. J was trimmed by 2 bases and V by 4 bases; bases with no gene match: 9. This CDR3 spans 15 amino acids. The CDR3 sequence is CASSKGQIGTYEQYF. The CDR3 DNA reads TGCGCCAGCAGCAAGGGACAGATCGGAACCTACGAGCAGTACTTC.

The rearrangement uses TRBV28 and TRBJ2-7; D is unresolved. Germline V gene data show CDR1 as MDHEN and CDR2 as SYDVKM. The CDR3 has 16 residues. V dropped 2 bases and J dropped 0 bases, with 14 bases sitting between them. The CDR3 here is CASSLNTRIVSYEQYF. In nucleotides, the CDR3 is TGTGCCAGCAGTTTAAACACGAGGATTGTCTCCTACGAGCAGTACTTC.